This T cell receptor (beta chain) was found in a study of blood T cell repertoires in COVID-19. The overall study: The United States, Italy and Spain were the sources of the acute and convalescent COVID-19 samples.

Per the authors' pipeline: Estimates of nucleated cell counts were drawn from the amplification of reference gene primers. Some clones are missing from TCRdb's copy, which holds only in-frame ones; the method was immunoSEQ multiplex PCR. Clone size and V and J calls were adopted from that table, with D and trimming inferred from the DNA. The sample lists approximately 120,000 clones, around four fifths occurring once. Enrollees, about 18 to 89 years old, lived in 20 to 25 US areas. The V end lost 5 bases, the J end lost 0 bases, and 17 bases lay between the germline ends. Germline V gives CDR1 WNHNN, CDR2 SYGVQD (reference sequence). This CDR3 has 18 residues.

This rearrangement joins TRBV10-1 to TRBJ2-6; tentative D call: TRBD1 (6 bases). The source material was PBMCs or T cells enriched from blood (not recorded which). The clonotype comes from a man aged 25-40 years who had recovered from COVID-19. CDR3 protein: CASSKTGTFYSGANVLTF. The CDR3, as DNA: TGCGCCAGCAGTAAAACCGGGACATTTTACTCTGGGGCCAACGTCCTGACTTTC.